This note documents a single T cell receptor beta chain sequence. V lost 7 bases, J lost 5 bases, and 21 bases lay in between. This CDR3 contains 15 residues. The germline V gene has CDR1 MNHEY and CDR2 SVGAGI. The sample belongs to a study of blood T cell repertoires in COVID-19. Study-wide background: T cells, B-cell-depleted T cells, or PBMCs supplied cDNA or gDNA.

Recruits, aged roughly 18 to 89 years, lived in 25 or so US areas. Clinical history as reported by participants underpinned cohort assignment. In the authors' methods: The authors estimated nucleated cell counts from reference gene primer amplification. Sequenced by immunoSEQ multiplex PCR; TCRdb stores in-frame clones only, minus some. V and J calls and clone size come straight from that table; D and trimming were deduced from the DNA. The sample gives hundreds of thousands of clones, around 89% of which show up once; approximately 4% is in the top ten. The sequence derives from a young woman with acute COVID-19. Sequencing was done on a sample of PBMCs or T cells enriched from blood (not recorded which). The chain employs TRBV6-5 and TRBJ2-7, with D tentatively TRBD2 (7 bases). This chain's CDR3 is CASTSRAGDRNEQYF. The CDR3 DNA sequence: TGTGCCAGCACTTCAAGGGCGGGAGACAGGAACGAGCAGTACTTC.